What follows are 18 T cell receptor beta chains derived from one specimen sequenced in a study of T cell repertoires in cytomegalovirus infection. These receptors' antigens are unknown. TCRdb used MiXCR to reprocess the reads, holding one entry per CDR3 protein. The data contain around 900,000 distinct CDR3 sequences, around 30% of them singletons. This specimen consisted of cultured CD8+ T cells from PBMCs, obtained from culture after CMV antigen stimulation. The receptors originated from a human donor in good health (CMV status not recorded). Some clones in this sample may be carry-over from other donors' samples.

This clonotype was counted many times. The chain employs TRBV12-3 or TRBV12-4 and TRBJ2-5; 9 nucleotides match TRBD1. CDR3 length: 15 amino acids. J was trimmed by 3 bases and V by 5 bases; bases with no gene match: 7. CDR3 DNA sequence: TGTGCCAGCAGTGCCCGGGACAGGGAAAAAGAGACCCAGTACTTC. Translation gives CASSARDREKETQYF.

This chain joins TRBV27 and TRBJ2-1; a possible D gene is TRBD1 (6 bases). Germline lookup yields CDR1 MNHEY and CDR2 SMNVEV (reference sequence). CDR3 size: 13 residues. Trimming took 6 bases from V and 8 from J, leaving 14 bases between them. The CDR3 coding sequence is TGTGCCAGCAGAATCTCACAGGGTCATGAGCAGTTCTTC. Translating gives CASRISQGHEQFF.

This clonotype was counted at least ten times. An end of the junction differs from the germline gene, which may be a read error. V usage is TRBV7-2 and J usage is TRBJ1-1, with D possibly TRBD1 on 6 matching bases. The CDR3 sequence is 12 residues long. Looked up from germline, CDR1 is SGHTA and CDR2 is FQGNSA. The CDR3 region is CASNLGGESAFF. As DNA, the CDR3 is TGTGCCAGCAACTTAGGGGGAGAGAGCGCTTTCTTT.

The chain recombines TRBV6-2 or TRBV6-3 with TRBJ1-5; a weak D match, TRBD1 (6 bases). V was trimmed by 6 bases and J by 7 bases, leaving 19 bases between them. This CDR3 spans 15 amino acids. Germline V gives CDR1 MNHEY, CDR2 SVGEGT. CDR3 sequence reads: CASSDPSQGFQPQHF. The CDR3 DNA follows: TGTGCCAGCAGCGACCCCTCTCAGGGGTTCCAGCCCCAGCATTTT.

The gene calls are TRBV7-8 and TRBJ2-5; TRBD1 agrees at 7 bases. V shed 5 bases, J shed 12 bases, and the junction held 18 bases outside the gene matches. This CDR3 comprises 15 residues. CDR1 is SGHVS and CDR2 is FQNEAQ in the germline V gene. This chain's CDR3 is CASSPSTGSGLEKYF. The CDR3 DNA sequence: TGTGCCAGCAGCCCCTCGACAGGGAGTGGGTTGGAAAAGTACTTC.

The chain employs TRBV5-5 and TRBJ2-1, with 12 nucleotides matching TRBD1. V shed 4 bases and J 8 bases; nucleotides not matched to a gene: 13. The CDR3 totals 17 residues. CDR1 is SGHKS and CDR2 is YYEKEE in the germline V gene (reference sequence). For the CDR3, the DNA is TGTGCCAGCAGCCCCCGGGACAGGGGGCTTGGGGTCGATGAGCAGTTCTTC. It is translated as CASSPRDRGLGVDEQFF.

This clonotype showed up just a few times. This sequence joins TRBV7-2 and TRBJ2-2; D is perhaps TRBD2 (5 bases). CDR3 length: 15 amino acids. V shed 8 bases and J shed 2 bases, with 15 bases lying between them. Germline CDR1 reads SGHTA; CDR2 reads FQGNSA. CDR3 residues: CASRTLDSNTGELFF. In DNA, the CDR3 is TGTGCCAGCCGAACCTTGGACTCCAACACCGGGGAGCTGTTTTTT. The variable domain in full, with the rest retrieved from reference TRBV7-2 and TRBJ2-2, is GAGVSQSPSNKVTEKGKDVELRCDPISGHTALYWYRQSLGQGLEFLIYFQGNSAPDKSGLPSDRFSAERTGGSVSTLTIQRTQQEDSAVYLCASRTLDSNTGELFFGEGSRLTVL.

This rearrangement joins TRBV6-6 to TRBJ2-6; TRBD1 or TRBD2 may be the D gene (5 bases each). The CDR3 has 16 amino acids. Trimming pared 5 bases from V and 4 bases from J, leaving 15 bases between. Germline lookup yields CDR1 MNHNY and CDR2 SVGAGI (reference sequence). In DNA form, the CDR3 reads TGTGCCAGCAGTCTGGGACGGCGAGGCGGGGCCAACGTCCTGACTTTC. Amino acid sequence: CASSLGRRGGANVLTF.

The chain joins TRBV19 to TRBJ2-2; TRBD1 is a possible D gene (6 bases). CDR1 is LNHDA, CDR2 SQIVND, per germline (reference sequence). V gave up 1 base and J gave up 6 bases, with 12 bases separating them. The CDR3 length is 15 residues. CDR3 amino acids: CASSIVVRGAGELFF. Here the CDR3 DNA reads TGTGCCAGTAGTATAGTTGTCAGGGGTGCCGGGGAGCTGTTTTTT.

This clonotype was counted between two and nine times. The rearrangement links TRBV4-2 to TRBJ2-1; unclear D gene. Trimming took 0 bases from V and 7 from J, leaving 13 bases between them. CDR1 is LGHNA, CDR2 YNFKEQ, per germline. The CDR3 is made up of 15 amino acids. Written as DNA, the CDR3 is TGTGCCAGCAGCCAAGAACAGCTAGGCCTAAATGAGCAGTTCTTC. This sequence encodes CASSQEQLGLNEQFF.

The CDR3 is CASSGDGAVNSYNEQFF. The DNA for the CDR3 is TGTGCCAGCAGCGGAGACGGGGCGGTCAATTCCTACAATGAGCAGTTCTTC. The rearrangement joins TRBV9 to TRBJ2-1, with D possibly being TRBD1 or TRBD2 (5 bases each). CDR1 is SGDLS, CDR2 YYNGEE, per germline. V lost 3 bases, J lost 1 base, and 17 bases lay in between. This CDR3 contains 17 residues. Complete variable domain (other parts from reference TRBV9 and TRBJ2-1): DSGVTQTPKHLITATGQRVTLRCSPRSGDLSVYWYQQSLDQGLQFLIQYYNGEERAKGNILERFSAQQFPDLHSELNLSSLELGDSALYFCASSGDGAVNSYNEQFFGPGTRLTVL.

The chain has TRBV27 and TRBJ1-2; D unresolved. Trimming left V 0 bases short and J 7 bases short, with 18 bases between. This CDR3 region has 16 residues. The germline V gene has CDR1 MNHEY and CDR2 SMNVEV (reference sequence). The CDR3 sequence: CASSLSSEGATGGYTF. CDR3 in DNA: TGTGCCAGCAGTTTATCCTCTGAAGGTGCCACCGGTGGCTACACCTTC.

The rearrangement joins TRBV7-6 to TRBJ2-1, with D unresolved. The germline V gene encodes CDR1 SGHVS and CDR2 FNYEAQ. With 5 bases removed from V and 6 bases from J, the gap between germline ends came to 8 bases. CDR3 size: 12 residues. The CDR3 sequence is CASSVLGNEQFF. In DNA, the CDR3 is TGTGCCAGCAGCGTTCTAGGCAATGAGCAGTTCTTC. Combining the CDR3 with reference TRBV7-6 and TRBJ2-1 gives the whole variable domain GAGVSQSPRYKVTKRGQDVALRCDPISGHVSLYWYRQALGQGPEFLTYFNYEAQQDKSGLPNDRFSAERPEGSISTLTIQRTEQRDSAMYRCASSVLGNEQFFGPGTRLTVL.

CDR3 protein: CATSQNRASQETQYF. The CDR3 nucleotides read TGTGCCACCAGCCAGAACAGGGCGAGTCAAGAGACCCAGTACTTC. The rearrangement uses TRBV15 and TRBJ2-5; possibly TRBD1 for D (6 bases). This CDR3 region has 15 residues. CDR1 and CDR2 from the germline V gene are LNHNV and YYDKDF (reference sequence). The ends were cut back, 5 bases at V and 2 bases at J, with 15 bases in the middle.

This clonotype has just a few counts. This chain links TRBV7-9 with TRBJ2-3; 14 nucleotides agree with TRBD2. This CDR3 is 16 amino acids long. V gave up 5 bases and J gave up 4 bases; unmatched junction bases: 5. The V gene's germline CDR1 is SEHNR and CDR2 FQNEAQ (reference sequence). The CDR3 nucleotides are TGTGCCAGCAGCCGCGGGACTAGCGGGGGTTCAGATACGCAGTATTTT. This gives the protein CASSRGTSGGSDTQYF.

This clonotype was detected only once. The chain links TRBV7-3 to TRBJ2-2; D is uncertain. Germline V gene data show CDR1 as SGHTA and CDR2 as FQGTGA. The CDR3 loop spans 12 amino acids. V shed 3 bases and J shed 7 bases, with 6 bases lying between them. CDR3 DNA sequence: TGTGCCAGCAGCTTGCCAGTCGGGGAGCTGTTTTTT. Its protein is CASSLPVGELFF. The full variable domain, rest sourced from reference TRBV7-3 and TRBJ2-2, is GAGVSQTPSNKVTEKGKYVELRCDPISGHTALYWYRQSLGQGPEFLIYFQGTGAADDSGLPNDRFFAVRPEGSVSTLKIQRTERGDSAVYLCASSLPVGELFFGEGSRLTVL.

The chain links TRBV12-3 or TRBV12-4 to TRBJ2-5; D is unresolved. Trimming took 2 bases from V and 5 from J, leaving 9 bases between them. The CDR3 runs 13 residues. CDR3 protein: CASSLIKWETQYF. CDR3 DNA: TGTGCCAGCAGTTTAATCAAGTGGGAGACCCAGTACTTC.

The rearrangement joins TRBV15 to TRBJ2-7, with D perhaps assigned TRBD1 or TRBD2 (6 bases each). Germline V lookup: CDR1 LNHNV, CDR2 YYDKDF (reference sequence). The CDR3 length is 12 residues. The V end was cut by 8 bases, the J end by 3 bases, with 11 bases between. CDR3 DNA: TGTGCCACCGGGGGGCCTGGCTACGAGCAGTACTTC. It encodes CATGGPGYEQYF.